The clone carrying this TCR beta chain was counted between two and nine times. Its antigen is currently unknown. Primed by a sample-barcoded 5' primer and a J-beta primer mix, a second PCR proceeded for roughly 7 to 12 cycles. Tagging of each cDNA molecule was performed by a template-switch adaptor with 12 random nucleotides. TCRdb fed the 5' RACE reads into MiXCR, producing one record per CDR3 protein. The sample holds hundreds of thousands of distinct CDR3 sequences, about 30% seen once. The sample originates from a study of blood T cells in healthy people across ages. Study-wide findings and caveats: Whereas aged donors had fewer naive CD4+ cells, long-lived donors had more of them and higher diversity.

Peripheral blood samples of roughly 10 milliliters were drawn from each donor. Germline-derived CDR1 and CDR2 are LGHDT and YNNKEL (reference sequence). The length of the CDR3 is 13 residues. Between the trimmed V and J ends, which lost 1 base and 10 bases, there was a span of 13 bases. Sequencing was carried out using blood. The chain uses TRBV3-1 and TRBJ1-1; D is possibly TRBD1 (5 bases). The clonotype comes from a woman of 80 years or more in good health. The CDR3: CASSQGTNGGAFF. CDR3 nucleotide sequence: TGTGCCAGCAGCCAAGGGACGAACGGGGGAGCTTTCTTT.